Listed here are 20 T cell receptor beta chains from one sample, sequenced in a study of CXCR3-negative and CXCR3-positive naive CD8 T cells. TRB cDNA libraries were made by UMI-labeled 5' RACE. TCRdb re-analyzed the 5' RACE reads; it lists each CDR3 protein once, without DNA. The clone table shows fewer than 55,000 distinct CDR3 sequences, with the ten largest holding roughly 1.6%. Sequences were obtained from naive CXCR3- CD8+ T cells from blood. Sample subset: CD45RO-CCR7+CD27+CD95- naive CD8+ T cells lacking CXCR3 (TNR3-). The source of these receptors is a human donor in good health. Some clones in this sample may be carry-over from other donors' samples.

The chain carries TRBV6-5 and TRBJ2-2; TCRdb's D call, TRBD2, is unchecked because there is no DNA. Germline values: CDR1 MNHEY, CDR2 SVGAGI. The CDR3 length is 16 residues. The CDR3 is CASSYLAGGITGELFF.

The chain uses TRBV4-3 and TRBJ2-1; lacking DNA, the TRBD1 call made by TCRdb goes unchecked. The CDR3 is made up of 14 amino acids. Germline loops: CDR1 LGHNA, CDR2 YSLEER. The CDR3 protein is CASSQEREVNEQFF.

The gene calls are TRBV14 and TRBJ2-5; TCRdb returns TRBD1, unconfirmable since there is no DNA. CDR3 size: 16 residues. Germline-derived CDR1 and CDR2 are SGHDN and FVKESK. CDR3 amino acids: CASSQVDSGASETQYF.

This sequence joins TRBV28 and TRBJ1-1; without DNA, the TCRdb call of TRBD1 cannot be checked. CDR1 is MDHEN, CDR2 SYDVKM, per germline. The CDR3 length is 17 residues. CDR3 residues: CASSALITGRLSPEAFF.

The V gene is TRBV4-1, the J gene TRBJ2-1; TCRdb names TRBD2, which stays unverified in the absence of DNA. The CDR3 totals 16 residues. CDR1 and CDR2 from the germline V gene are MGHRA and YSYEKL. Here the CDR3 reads CASSQDPTSGSSEQFF.

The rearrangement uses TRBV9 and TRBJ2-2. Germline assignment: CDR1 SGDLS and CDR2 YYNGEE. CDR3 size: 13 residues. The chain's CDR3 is CASSVSSTGELFF.

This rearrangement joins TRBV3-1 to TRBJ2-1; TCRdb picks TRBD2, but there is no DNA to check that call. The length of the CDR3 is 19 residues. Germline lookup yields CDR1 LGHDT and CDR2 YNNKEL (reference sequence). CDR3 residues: CASSQERLAGPAPYNEQFF.

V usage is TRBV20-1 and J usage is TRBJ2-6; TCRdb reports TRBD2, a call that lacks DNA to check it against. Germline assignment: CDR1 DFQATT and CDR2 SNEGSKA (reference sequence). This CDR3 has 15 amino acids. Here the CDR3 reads CSAAPTTGGANVLTF.

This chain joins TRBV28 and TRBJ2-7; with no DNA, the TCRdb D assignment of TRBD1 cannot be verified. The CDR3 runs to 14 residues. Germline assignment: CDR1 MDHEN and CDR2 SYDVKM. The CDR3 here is CASGRDRGFFEQYF.

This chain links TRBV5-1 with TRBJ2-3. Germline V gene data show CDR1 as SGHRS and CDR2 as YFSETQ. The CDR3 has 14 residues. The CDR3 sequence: CASSLEQSTDTQYF.

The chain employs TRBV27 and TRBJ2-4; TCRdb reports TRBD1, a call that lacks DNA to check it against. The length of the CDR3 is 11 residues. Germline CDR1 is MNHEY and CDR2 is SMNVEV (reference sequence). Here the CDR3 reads CASSSGQGWYF.

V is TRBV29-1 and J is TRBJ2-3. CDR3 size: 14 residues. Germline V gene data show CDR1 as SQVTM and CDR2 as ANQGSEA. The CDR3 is CSVANALDPDTQYF.

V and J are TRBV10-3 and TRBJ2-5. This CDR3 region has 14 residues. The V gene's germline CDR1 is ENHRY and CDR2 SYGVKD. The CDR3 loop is CAIRRIPNQETQYF.

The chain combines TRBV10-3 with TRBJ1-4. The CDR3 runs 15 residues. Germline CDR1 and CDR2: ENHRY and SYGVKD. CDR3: CAISEPGVQDEKLFF.

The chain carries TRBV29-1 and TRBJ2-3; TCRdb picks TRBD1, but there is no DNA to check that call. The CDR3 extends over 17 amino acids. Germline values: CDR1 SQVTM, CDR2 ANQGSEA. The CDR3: CSVELLPRGPAGDTQYF.

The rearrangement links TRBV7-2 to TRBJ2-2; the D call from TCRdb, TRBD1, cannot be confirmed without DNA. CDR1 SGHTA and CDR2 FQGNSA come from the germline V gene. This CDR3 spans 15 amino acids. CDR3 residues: CASSFSGGLPGELFF.

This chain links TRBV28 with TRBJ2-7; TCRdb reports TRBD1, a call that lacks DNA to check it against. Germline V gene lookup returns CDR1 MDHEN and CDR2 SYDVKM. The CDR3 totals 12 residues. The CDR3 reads CASSFRGREQYF.

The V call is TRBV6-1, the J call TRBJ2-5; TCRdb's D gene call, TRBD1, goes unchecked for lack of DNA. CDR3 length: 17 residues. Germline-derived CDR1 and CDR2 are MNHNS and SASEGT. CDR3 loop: CASSHTPGFTSQETQYF.

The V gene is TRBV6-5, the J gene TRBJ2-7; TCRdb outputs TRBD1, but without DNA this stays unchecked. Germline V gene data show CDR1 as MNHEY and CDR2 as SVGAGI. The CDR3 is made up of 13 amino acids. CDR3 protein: CASSYTGTYEQYF.

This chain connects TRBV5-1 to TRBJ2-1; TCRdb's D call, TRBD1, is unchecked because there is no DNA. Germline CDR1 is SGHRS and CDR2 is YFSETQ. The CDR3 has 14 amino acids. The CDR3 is CASSSRGPHNEQFF.